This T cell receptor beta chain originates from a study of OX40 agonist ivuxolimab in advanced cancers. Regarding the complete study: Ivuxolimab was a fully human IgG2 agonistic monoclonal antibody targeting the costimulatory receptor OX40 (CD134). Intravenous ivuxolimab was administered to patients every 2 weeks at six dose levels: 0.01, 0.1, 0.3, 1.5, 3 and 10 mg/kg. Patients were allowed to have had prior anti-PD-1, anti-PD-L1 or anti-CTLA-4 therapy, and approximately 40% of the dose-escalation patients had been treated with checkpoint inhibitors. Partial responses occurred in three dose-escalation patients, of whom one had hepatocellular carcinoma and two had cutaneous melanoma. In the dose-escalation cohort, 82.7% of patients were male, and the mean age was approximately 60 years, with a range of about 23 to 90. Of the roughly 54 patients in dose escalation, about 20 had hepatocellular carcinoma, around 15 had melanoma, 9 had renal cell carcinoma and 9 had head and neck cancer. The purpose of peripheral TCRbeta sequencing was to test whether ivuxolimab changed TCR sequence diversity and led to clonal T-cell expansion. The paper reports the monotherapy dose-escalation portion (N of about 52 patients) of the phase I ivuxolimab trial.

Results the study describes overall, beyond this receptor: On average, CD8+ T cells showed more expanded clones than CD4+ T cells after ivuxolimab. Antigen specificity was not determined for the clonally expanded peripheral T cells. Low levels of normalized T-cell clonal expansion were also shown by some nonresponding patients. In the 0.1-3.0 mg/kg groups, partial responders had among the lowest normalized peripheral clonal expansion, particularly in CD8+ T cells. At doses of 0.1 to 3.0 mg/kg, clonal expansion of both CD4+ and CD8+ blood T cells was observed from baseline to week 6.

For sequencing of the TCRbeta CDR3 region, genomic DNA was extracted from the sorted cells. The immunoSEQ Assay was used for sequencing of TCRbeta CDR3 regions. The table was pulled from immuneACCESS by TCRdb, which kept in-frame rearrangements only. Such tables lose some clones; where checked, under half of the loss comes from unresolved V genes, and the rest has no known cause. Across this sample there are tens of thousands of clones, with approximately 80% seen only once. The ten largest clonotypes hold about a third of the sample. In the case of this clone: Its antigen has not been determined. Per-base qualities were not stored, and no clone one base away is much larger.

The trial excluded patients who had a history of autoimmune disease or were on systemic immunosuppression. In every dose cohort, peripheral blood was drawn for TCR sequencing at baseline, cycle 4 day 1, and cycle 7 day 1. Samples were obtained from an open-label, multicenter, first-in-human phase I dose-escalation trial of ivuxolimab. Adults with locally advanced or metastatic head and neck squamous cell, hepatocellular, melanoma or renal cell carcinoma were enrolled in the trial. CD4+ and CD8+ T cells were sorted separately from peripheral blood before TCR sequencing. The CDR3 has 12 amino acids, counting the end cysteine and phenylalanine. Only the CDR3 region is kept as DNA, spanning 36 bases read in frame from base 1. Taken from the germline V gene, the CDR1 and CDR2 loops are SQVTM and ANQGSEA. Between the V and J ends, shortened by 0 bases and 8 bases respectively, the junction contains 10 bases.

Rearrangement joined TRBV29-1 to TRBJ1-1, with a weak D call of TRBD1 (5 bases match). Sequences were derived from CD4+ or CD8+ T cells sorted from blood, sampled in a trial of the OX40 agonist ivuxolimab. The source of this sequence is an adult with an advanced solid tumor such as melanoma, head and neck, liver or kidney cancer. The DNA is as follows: TGCAGCGTTGAAGATCGGGGGGAAGAAGCTTTCTTT. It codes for CSVEDRGEEAFF.